This T cell receptor beta chain was documented in a study of shared clonotypes between healthy human individuals. General study results and limits: Generally, estimated richness proved larger in naive subsets than it did in memory subsets.

Using immunoSEQ multiplex PCR, the repertoire was profiled, and TCRdb retains in-frame clones only, with some absent. Among roughly 1,600,000 clones listed, approximately 98.5% were seen once. V lost 7 bases to trimming and J lost 6 bases, with 9 bases between them. Germline V gene lookup returns CDR1 SGHRS and CDR2 YFSETQ. This CDR3 contains 11 residues. This clone was observed a single time. The antigen is undetermined. The receptor's source is a man aged 30 to 39 in good health. Sequenced input: naive CD4+ T cells sorted from blood. The sample's subset: CD45RA+ positively selected. The rearrangement joins TRBV5-1 to TRBJ2-3; no clear D. The DNA for the CDR3 is TGCGCCAGCGGTTACGGCGATACGCAGTATTTT. Amino acid sequence: CASGYGDTQYF.